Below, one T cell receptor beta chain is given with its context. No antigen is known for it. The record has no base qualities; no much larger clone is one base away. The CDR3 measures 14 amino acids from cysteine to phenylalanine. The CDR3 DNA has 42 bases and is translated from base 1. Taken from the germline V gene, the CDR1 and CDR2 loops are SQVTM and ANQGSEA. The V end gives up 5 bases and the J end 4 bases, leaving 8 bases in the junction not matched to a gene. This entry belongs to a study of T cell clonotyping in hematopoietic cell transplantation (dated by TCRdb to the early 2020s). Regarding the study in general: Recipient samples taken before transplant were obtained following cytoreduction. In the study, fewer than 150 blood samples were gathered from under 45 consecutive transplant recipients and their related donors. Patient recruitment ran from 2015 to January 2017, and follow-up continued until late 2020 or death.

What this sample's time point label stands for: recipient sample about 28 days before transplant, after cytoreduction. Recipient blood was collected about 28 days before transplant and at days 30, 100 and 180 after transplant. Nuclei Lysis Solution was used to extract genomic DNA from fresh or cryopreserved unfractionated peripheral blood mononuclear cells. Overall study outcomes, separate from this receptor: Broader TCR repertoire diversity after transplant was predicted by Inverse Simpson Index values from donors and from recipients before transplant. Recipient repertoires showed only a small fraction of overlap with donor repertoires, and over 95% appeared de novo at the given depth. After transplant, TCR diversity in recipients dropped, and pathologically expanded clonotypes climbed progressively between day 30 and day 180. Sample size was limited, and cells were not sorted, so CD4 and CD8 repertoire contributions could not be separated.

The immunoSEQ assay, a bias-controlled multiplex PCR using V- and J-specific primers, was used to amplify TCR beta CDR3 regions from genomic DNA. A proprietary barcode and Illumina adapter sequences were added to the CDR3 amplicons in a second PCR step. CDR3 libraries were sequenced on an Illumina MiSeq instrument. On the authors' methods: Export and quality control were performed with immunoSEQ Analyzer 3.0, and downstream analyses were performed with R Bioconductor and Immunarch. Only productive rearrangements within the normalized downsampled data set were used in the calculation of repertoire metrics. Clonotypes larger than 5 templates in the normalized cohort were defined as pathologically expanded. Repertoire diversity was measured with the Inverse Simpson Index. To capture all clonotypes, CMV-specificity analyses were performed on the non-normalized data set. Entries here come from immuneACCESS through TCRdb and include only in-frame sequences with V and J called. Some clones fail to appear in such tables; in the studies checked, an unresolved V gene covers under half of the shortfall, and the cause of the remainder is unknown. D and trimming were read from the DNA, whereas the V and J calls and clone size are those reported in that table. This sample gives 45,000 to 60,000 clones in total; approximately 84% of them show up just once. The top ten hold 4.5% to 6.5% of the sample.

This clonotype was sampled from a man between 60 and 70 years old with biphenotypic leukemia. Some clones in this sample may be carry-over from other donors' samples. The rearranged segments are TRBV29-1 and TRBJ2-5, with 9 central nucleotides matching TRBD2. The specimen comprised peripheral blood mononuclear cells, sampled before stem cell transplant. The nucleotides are TGCAGCGTTAGTAAAGCGGGAGGCTCAGAGACCCAGTACTTC. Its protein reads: CSVSKAGGSETQYF.